Each of the 6 T cell receptor beta chains below was sequenced from the same sample in a study of CD8 T cells in ankylosing spondylitis. TCRdb processed the 5' RACE reads anew with MiXCR; each CDR3 protein has one entry. Of roughly 180,000 distinct CDR3 sequences in the sample, roughly 10% were seen once. Sequenced material: blood, either unsorted or a sorted T cell fraction (not recorded which). These receptors came from a female donor with ankylosing spondylitis or in good health (not recorded which).

This chain uses TRBV6-6 with TRBJ2-1, with unresolved D. This CDR3 contains 12 residues. Between the trimmed V and J ends, which lost 6 bases and 7 bases, there was a span of 10 bases. Germline V gene lookup returns CDR1 MNHNY and CDR2 SVGAGI (reference sequence). This CDR3 is CASSPVANEQFF. The DNA of the CDR3 is TGTGCCAGCAGCCCTGTGGCTAATGAGCAGTTCTTC.

The CDR3 here is CSVEVGGRAYNEQFF. CDR3 in DNA: TGCAGCGTTGAAGTAGGGGGGAGGGCCTACAATGAGCAGTTCTTC. This chain joins TRBV29-1 and TRBJ2-1; D is perhaps TRBD2 (7 bases). V lost 1 base to trimming and J lost 2 bases, with 12 bases between them. CDR1 SQVTM and CDR2 ANQGSEA come from the germline V gene. There are 15 residues in the CDR3.

The chain couples TRBV30 to TRBJ2-2; the D is unclear. V lost 1 base, J lost 0 bases, and 3 bases lay in between. The CDR3 is 13 amino acids. Germline-derived CDR1 and CDR2 are GTSNPN and SVGIG (reference sequence). CDR3 in amino acids: CAWSGANTGELFF. DNA of the CDR3: TGTGCCTGGAGTGGGGCGAACACCGGGGAGCTGTTTTTT.

The chain joins TRBV5-6 to TRBJ1-1, with D perhaps matching TRBD1 (5 bases). The CDR3 has 15 amino acids. Looked up from germline, CDR1 is SGHDT and CDR2 is YYEEEE. V lost 0 bases to trimming and J lost 4 bases, with 13 bases between them. CDR3 loop: CASSLDGAGFTEAFF. CDR3 coding DNA: TGTGCCAGCAGCTTGGATGGGGCGGGGTTCACTGAAGCTTTCTTT.

This clonotype turned up a few times. The rearrangement links TRBV28 to TRBJ1-1; D gene uncertain. Trimming shortened V by 3 bases and J by 3 bases, and 8 bases separated the two germline ends. The CDR3 loop spans 13 amino acids. Germline CDR1 is MDHEN and CDR2 is SYDVKM. The CDR3 is CASSFGSYTEAFF. CDR3 coding DNA: TGTGCCAGCAGTTTCGGATCATACACTGAAGCTTTCTTT.

V gene TRBV27 combines with J gene TRBJ2-7; 8 bases map to TRBD2. The CDR3 consists of 15 residues. V dropped 1 base and J dropped 3; count of bases not matched to a gene: 5. The germline V gene encodes CDR1 MNHEY and CDR2 SMNVEV (reference sequence). As DNA, the CDR3 is TGTGCCAGCAGTTTATGGCGAGGGACTAGCTACGAGCAGTACTTC. This sequence encodes CASSLWRGTSYEQYF.